This T cell receptor beta chain came from a study of T-cell reconstitution after alpha-beta-depleted transplantation in children. Germline CDR1 reads SQVTM; CDR2 reads ANQGSEA. Trimming removed 2 bases at V and 5 bases at J, with 6 bases between. CDR3 size: 11 residues. Remarks on this clonotype: Its antigen is still unknown.

Regarding the study as a whole: There were some patients whose high TCRbeta diversity at day 60 came from surviving recipient T cells and thymic progenitors. Newly generated T cells supplied most T-cell counts and diversity one year post-transplant. By about two months after transplant, alpha-beta T cells reportedly arose from several hundred graft clones that had expanded.

Preparation of the TCRbeta library was carried out with unique molecular identifiers. TCRdb re-derived calls from the PCR reads in MiXCR, one entry per CDR3 protein. The sample lists 440,000 or so distinct CDR3 sequences; over 40% were seen once. The chain employs TRBV29-1 and TRBJ2-5; the D is unclear. The starting material was PBMCs, obtained before TCRalphabeta/CD19-depleted stem cell transplant. This sequence was found in a girl under 10 years old with aplastic anemia, due to receive a stem cell transplant. The CDR3 here is CSVEFRETQYF. The CDR3 nucleotides read TGCAGCGTTGAATTTCGGGAGACCCAGTACTTC.